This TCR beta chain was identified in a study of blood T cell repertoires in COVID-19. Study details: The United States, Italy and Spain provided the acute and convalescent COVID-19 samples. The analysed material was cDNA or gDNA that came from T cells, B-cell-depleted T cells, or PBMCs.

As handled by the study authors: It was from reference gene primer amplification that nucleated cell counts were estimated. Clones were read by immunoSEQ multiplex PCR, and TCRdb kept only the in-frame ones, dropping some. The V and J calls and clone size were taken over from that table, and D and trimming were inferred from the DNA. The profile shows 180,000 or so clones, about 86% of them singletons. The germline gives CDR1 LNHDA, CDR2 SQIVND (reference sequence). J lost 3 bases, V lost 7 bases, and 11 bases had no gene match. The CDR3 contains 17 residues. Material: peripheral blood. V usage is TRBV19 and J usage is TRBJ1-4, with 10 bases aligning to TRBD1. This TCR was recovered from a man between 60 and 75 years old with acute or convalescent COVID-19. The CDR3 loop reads CASILGQGLEANEKLFF. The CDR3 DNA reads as TGTGCCAGTATCTTGGGACAGGGGCTAGAGGCTAATGAAAAACTGTTTTTT.